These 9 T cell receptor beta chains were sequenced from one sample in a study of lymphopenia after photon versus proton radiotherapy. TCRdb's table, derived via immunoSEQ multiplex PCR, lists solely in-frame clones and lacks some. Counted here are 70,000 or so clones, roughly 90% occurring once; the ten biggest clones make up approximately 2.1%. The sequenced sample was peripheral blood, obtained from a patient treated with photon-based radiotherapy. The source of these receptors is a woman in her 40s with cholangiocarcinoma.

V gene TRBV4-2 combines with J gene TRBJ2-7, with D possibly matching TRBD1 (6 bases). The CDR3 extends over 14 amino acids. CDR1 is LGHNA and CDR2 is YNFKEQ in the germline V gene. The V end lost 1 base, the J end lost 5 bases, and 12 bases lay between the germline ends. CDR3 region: CASSQVQGSHEQYF. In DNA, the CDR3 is TGTGCCAGCAGCCAAGTACAGGGATCCCACGAGCAGTACTTC.

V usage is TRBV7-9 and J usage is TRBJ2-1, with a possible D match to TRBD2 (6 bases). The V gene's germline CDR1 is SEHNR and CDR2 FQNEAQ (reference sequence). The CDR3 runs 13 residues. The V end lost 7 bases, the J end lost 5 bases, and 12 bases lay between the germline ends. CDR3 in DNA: TGTGCCAGCACCCCCGGGAGTCACAATGAGCAGTTCTTC. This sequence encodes CASTPGSHNEQFF.

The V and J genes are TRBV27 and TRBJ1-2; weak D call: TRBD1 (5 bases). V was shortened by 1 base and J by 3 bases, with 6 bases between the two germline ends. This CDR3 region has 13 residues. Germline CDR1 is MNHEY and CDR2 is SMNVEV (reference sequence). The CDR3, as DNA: TGTGCCAGCAGTTTATGGGGGGACTATGGCTACACCTTC. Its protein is CASSLWGDYGYTF.

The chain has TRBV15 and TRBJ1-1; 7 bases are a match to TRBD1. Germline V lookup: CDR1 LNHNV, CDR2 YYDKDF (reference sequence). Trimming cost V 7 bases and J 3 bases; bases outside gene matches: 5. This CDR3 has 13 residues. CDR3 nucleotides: TGTGCCACCAACAGGGGAACCCACACTGAAGCTTTCTTT. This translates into CATNRGTHTEAFF.

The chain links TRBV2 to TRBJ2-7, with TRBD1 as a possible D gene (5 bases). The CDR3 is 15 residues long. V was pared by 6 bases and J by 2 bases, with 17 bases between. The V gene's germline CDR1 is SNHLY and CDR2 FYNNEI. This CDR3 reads CASRGGMGPTYEQYF. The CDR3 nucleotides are TGTGCCAGCAGGGGTGGGATGGGGCCCACCTACGAGCAGTACTTC.

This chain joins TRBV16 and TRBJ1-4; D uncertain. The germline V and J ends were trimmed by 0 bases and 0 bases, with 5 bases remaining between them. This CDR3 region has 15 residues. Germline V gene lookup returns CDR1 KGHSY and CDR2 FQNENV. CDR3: CASSQSGATNEKLFF. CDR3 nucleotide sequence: TGTGCCAGCAGCCAATCGGGTGCAACTAATGAAAAACTGTTTTTT.

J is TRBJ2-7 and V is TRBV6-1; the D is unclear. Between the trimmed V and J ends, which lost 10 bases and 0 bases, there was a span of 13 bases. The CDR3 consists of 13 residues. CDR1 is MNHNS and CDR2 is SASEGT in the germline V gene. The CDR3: CAIDSSGSYEQYF. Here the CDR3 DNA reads TGTGCCATCGATTCGAGTGGCTCCTACGAGCAGTACTTC.

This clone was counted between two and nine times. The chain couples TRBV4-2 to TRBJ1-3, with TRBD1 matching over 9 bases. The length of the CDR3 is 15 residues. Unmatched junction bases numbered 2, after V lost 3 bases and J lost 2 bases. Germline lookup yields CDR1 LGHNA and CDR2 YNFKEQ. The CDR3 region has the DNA TGTGCCAGCAGCCAGGGACAGGGAACTGGAAACACCATATATTTT. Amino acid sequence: CASSQGQGTGNTIYF.

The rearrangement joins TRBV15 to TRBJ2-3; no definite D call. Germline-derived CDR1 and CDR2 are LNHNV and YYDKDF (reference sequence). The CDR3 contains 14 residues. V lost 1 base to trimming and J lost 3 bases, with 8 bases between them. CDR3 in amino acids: CATSRGGPTDTQYF. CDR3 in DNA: TGTGCCACCAGCAGAGGAGGCCCTACAGATACGCAGTATTTT.